What follows describes a single TCR beta chain. The antigen is undetermined. The record originates from a study of shared clonotypes between healthy human individuals. Germline V lookup: CDR1 SGHAT, CDR2 FQNNGV. The CDR3 extends over 14 amino acids. V was trimmed by 2 bases and J by 3 bases, leaving 10 bases between them. The study drew its donors from healthy HIV-negative adults without recent acute infections or vaccinations. Sequencing was performed with immunoSEQ multiplex PCR; in TCRdb, only in-frame clones are kept and a portion is missing. The data contain 2 million to 2.5 million clones, 85% to 95% of them seen just once; the ten biggest clones take up about 0.41%. Study-level findings and limits: Among non-shared clonotypes, generation probabilities were lower than among those shared by all four donors.

The receptor's source is a young man in good health. Some clones in this sample may be carry-over from other donors' samples. The V and J genes are TRBV11-2 and TRBJ1-1; D is unclear. The sequenced sample was naive CD4+ T cells from PBMCs. Noted subset: CD45RA+ positively selected. The CDR3 spells CASSLNRGYTEAFF. CDR3 nucleotide sequence: TGTGCCAGCAGCTTAAATAGAGGGTACACTGAAGCTTTCTTT. The full variable domain, completed using reference TRBV11-2 and TRBJ1-1, is EAGVAQSPRYKIIEKRQSVAFWCNPISGHATLYWYQQILGQGPKLLIQFQNNGVVDDSQLPKDRFSAERLKGVDSTLKIQPAKLEDSAVYLCASSLNRGYTEAFFGQGTRLTVV.